The present entry profiles one T cell receptor (beta chain) with its context. There is no known antigen for this receptor. No per-base quality is available; no much larger clone lies one base away. RNA was extracted with the RNeasy kit and roughly 0.5 to 1 ug was reverse transcribed using random hexamers. TCR beta CDR3 regions were amplified with the immunoSEQ multiplex PCR assay covering 54 Vbeta and 13 Jbeta segments. PCR amplification bias was corrected by using a synthetic template baseline for primer optimization and computational correction. The paper's processing steps were these. Only productive sequences were kept, with reads annotated to V, D and J genes according to IMGT and analyzed in immunoSEQ Analyzer. Clonality was computed as one minus Shannon entropy normalized by log2 of the number of productive unique sequences. For each patient and control, public and private clones were evaluated among the 100 most prevalent clones. Clones were defined as Susac-specific if absent from the healthy and MS cohorts, from around 1,000 published viral clones and from other ImmuneACCESS disease sequences. The public sequencing data were trimmed at Q25 with fastp and processed into clonotypes with MiXCR by TCRdb, which kept only in-frame beta chains. One record per CDR3 amino acid sequence lists the most common genes and DNA. The V and J calls were determined by TCRdb, not by the authors. The sample table lists 150,000 or so distinct CDR3 sequences, approximately 93% of them with a count of one. Roughly 0.1% of the sample belongs to the ten largest clones.

Counted from cysteine to phenylalanine, this CDR3 has 15 amino acids. Kept here is only the CDR3 DNA, which spans 45 bases and is read in frame from base 1. The V end loses 2 bases and the J end loses 4 bases, and a stretch of 15 bases separates them. The germline V gene specifies MRHNA as CDR1 and SNTAGT as CDR2. The sample is drawn from a study of CD8 T cells in Susac syndrome (dated 2019 in TCRdb). At the level of the whole study: Repertoire sequencing was used to test whether CD8+ T cell activation and differentiation in Susac syndrome was antigen driven. Broad study findings and their caveats: The number of individuals in the TCR sequencing and HLA analysis was acknowledged as relatively small.

Peripheral blood CD8+ and CD4+ T cells from healthy donors, Susac syndrome patients and multiple sclerosis patients were profiled using high-throughput TCR beta sequencing. The multiple sclerosis controls were treatment-naive patients whose relapsing-remitting disease, either stable or active, fulfilled the revised McDonald criteria. Bulk CD8+ and CD4+ T cells were purified by magnetic negative isolation, while CD8+ TEMRA cells were enriched using FACS. Blood was collected in EDTA tubes and processed within 24 hours, with PBMCs isolated through density gradient centrifugation. PBMCs intended for TCR sequencing were cryopreserved in liquid nitrogen and were subsequently thawed in a 37 degrees C water bath. A purity of at least 90% was achieved for sorted or isolated CD4+, CD8+ and CD8+ TEMRA cells.

The material sequenced was CD4+ T cells from PBMCs. This TCR derives from a human donor with multiple sclerosis. The chain was built from TRBV6-4 and TRBJ2-7; the D gene is not confidently resolved. The DNA sequence is TGTGCCAGCAGTGACCGCGGAGAAGCCTGGTACGAGCAGTACTTC. Translated, this gives CASSDRGEAWYEQYF.